The 28 T cell receptor beta chains listed next were all sequenced from one sample in a study of neurological immune-mediated disorders. MiXCR was run by TCRdb on the 5' RACE reads, yielding one entry per CDR3 protein. The sample carries about 66,000 distinct CDR3 sequences, 3.5% to 5.5% recorded once. The sample consisted of PBMCs. The receptors shown here come from a man in his thirties or forties with multiple sclerosis.

This clonotype was counted many times. This chain joins TRBV5-1 and TRBJ1-1; the D gene is possibly TRBD1 (6 bases). This CDR3 region has 18 residues. Trimming pared 2 bases from V and 3 bases from J, leaving 23 bases between. The germline gives CDR1 SGHRS, CDR2 YFSETQ. CDR3 sequence (DNA): TGCGCCAGCAGCTTCGTATCGACAGGAGATGGGGGCTACACTGAAGCTTTCTTT. Translated, it gives CASSFVSTGDGGYTEAFF.

This clonotype was picked up many times. This chain joins TRBV20-1 and TRBJ2-1, with 11 positions matching TRBD2. The CDR3 runs to 15 residues. From germline, CDR1 is DFQATT and CDR2 SNEGSKA (reference sequence). Trimming took 6 bases from V and 9 from J; bases not matched to a gene: 13. CDR3 DNA: TGCAGTGCCTCCGGACTAGCGGGCCCCTACGGTGAGCAGTTCTTC. Its translation is CSASGLAGPYGEQFF.

This clonotype was counted between two and nine times. A much more abundant neighbour one base away suggests this may be a read error. The genes are TRBV5-1 and TRBJ1-1; D may be TRBD1 (5 bases). In germline, CDR1 is SGHRS, CDR2 YFSETQ. CDR3 size: 16 residues. V was clipped by 1 base and J by 7 bases, with 20 bases between them. The CDR3 loop is CASSLLAQGVGIEAFF. CDR3 nucleotide sequence: TGCGCCAGCAGCTTGCTCGCCCAGGGAGTAGGCATTGAAGCTTTCTTT. The variable domain in full, completed from reference TRBV5-1 and TRBJ1-1, reads KAGVTQTPRYLIKTRGQQVTLSCSPISGHRSVSWYQQTPGQGLQFLFEYFSETQRNKGNFPGRFSGRQFSNSRSEMNVSTLELGDSALYLCASSLLAQGVGIEAFFGQGTRLTVV.

This clonotype has a count of ten or more. The rearrangement links TRBV12-3 or TRBV12-4 to TRBJ1-6; 8 bases line up with TRBD1. CDR3 length: 15 residues. V shed 6 bases, J shed 7 bases, and the junction held 8 bases outside the gene matches. CDR3 bases: TGTGCCAGCAGATCGACAGGGGCACCGAATTCACCCCTCCACTTT. Translating gives CASRSTGAPNSPLHF.

CDR3 in DNA: TGTGCCTGGAGCGCTATCAGGGGGCCGCGAGATGGCTACACCTTC. The encoded protein is CAWSAIRGPRDGYTF. V and J are TRBV30 and TRBJ1-2, with 8 bases identical to TRBD1. The CDR3 extends over 15 amino acids. Germline CDR1 GTSNPN, CDR2 SVGIG (reference sequence). Trimming removed 3 bases from V and 6 bases from J; junction bases left unmatched: 12.

This rearrangement joins TRBV29-1 to TRBJ2-5, with D possibly matching TRBD2 (6 bases). Per the germline V gene, CDR1 is SQVTM and CDR2 is ANQGSEA. V was trimmed by 5 bases and J by 4 bases, leaving 14 bases between them. The CDR3 contains 13 residues. This chain's CDR3 is CSVPGVGRETQYF. The CDR3 DNA sequence: TGCAGCGTTCCGGGGGTAGGGCGAGAGACCCAGTACTTC.

This clonotype was found many times. This chain connects TRBV6-5 to TRBJ2-3; a weak D match, TRBD1 (5 bases). The CDR3 totals 14 residues. The V and J ends lost 6 bases and 2 bases respectively, with 12 bases between them. Germline V gene data show CDR1 as MNHEY and CDR2 as SVGAGI. Written as DNA, the CDR3 is TGTGCCAGCAGGCAGGGAAGCTTCACAGATACGCAGTATTTT. Encoded protein: CASRQGSFTDTQYF.

This clonotype has at least ten counts. CDR3 residues: CASRTGGRGSNQPQHF. DNA for the CDR3: TGTGCCAGCAGGACTGGGGGACGGGGTAGCAATCAGCCCCAGCATTTT. The chain recombines TRBV27 with TRBJ1-5, with a tentative D call TRBD1 (5 bases). Per the germline V gene, CDR1 is MNHEY and CDR2 is SMNVEV (reference sequence). This CDR3 spans 16 amino acids. V lost 6 bases to trimming and J lost 0 bases, with 15 bases between them.

The chain links TRBV29-1 to TRBJ2-2; weak D call: TRBD1 (5 bases). The CDR3 extends over 12 amino acids. V dropped 4 bases and J dropped 3 bases, with 6 bases sitting between them. Germline CDR1 SQVTM, CDR2 ANQGSEA. The CDR3 spells CSVVGDTGELFF. CDR3 in DNA: TGCAGCGTTGTAGGGGACACCGGGGAGCTGTTTTTT.

The J gene is TRBJ1-6, the V gene TRBV6-5; D is uncertain. Between the trimmed V and J ends, which lost 0 bases and 10 bases, there was a span of 4 bases. Germline V gene sequence: CDR1 MNHEY, CDR2 SVGAGI. The CDR3 consists of 12 residues. The CDR3 DNA is TGTGCCAGCAGTTACTCGCGGTCACCCCTCCACTTT. Translated, it gives CASSYSRSPLHF.

This clonotype appeared many times. The V and J genes are TRBV5-1 and TRBJ2-3, with D perhaps given as TRBD1 or TRBD2 (7 bases each). Germline V CDR1 and CDR2: SGHRS, YFSETQ. V lost 3 bases, J lost 5 bases, and 10 bases lay in between. This CDR3 comprises 13 residues. The CDR3 DNA reads TGCGCCAGCAGCTCCAGGGGGGGAGATACGCAGTATTTT. Its translation: CASSSRGGDTQYF. Drawing the rest from reference TRBV5-1 and TRBJ2-3, the complete variable domain is KAGVTQTPRYLIKTRGQQVTLSCSPISGHRSVSWYQQTPGQGLQFLFEYFSETQRNKGNFPGRFSGRQFSNSRSEMNVSTLELGDSALYLCASSSRGGDTQYFGPGTRLTVL.

As for this clonotype: The junction differs from germline at one of its ends, possibly a read error. The chain has TRBV5-1 and TRBJ1-6; 10 nucleotides align to TRBD1. Germline V gives CDR1 SGHRS, CDR2 YFSETQ. The CDR3 is 16 amino acids. The CDR3 reads CASSYLTGGIESPLNF. As DNA, the CDR3 is TGCGCCAGCAGCTACCTGACAGGGGGCATAGAATCACCCCTCAACTTT.

Comments on this clonotype: A much larger clone differs by one base, so this may be a read error. Lacking the conserved final phenylalanine or tryptophan, this CDR3 likely reflects a read error. The chain is built from TRBV18 and TRBJ1-2, with 7 bases aligning to TRBD1. Trimming took 8 bases from V and 3 from J; bases not matched to a gene: 3. This CDR3 is built from 12 residues. The V gene's germline CDR1 is KGHSH and CDR2 LQKENI. The CDR3, as DNA: TGTGCCAGCCGGGGGACAGACTATGGCTACACCGTC. Protein sequence: CASRGTDYGYTV.

The chain links TRBV2 to TRBJ1-1; D call uncertain. Germline V lookup: CDR1 SNHLY, CDR2 FYNNEI. Trimming took off 5 bases at V and 0 bases at J, with 10 bases between the two ends. CDR3 size: 14 residues. The CDR3 region has the DNA TGTGCCAGCAGTATTCTGACGGTGAACACTGAAGCTTTCTTT. Translating gives CASSILTVNTEAFF.

This clonotype has a count of ten or more. The chain combines TRBV7-9 with TRBJ2-6, with unresolved D. This CDR3 comprises 13 residues. Germline CDR1 SEHNR, CDR2 FQNEAQ (reference sequence). V shed 5 bases and J shed 4 bases, with 6 bases lying between them. CDR3 in DNA: TGTGCCAGCAGCCCGACAGGGGCCAACGTCCTGACTTTC. Its translation: CASSPTGANVLTF.

This clonotype was found many times. This chain connects TRBV27 to TRBJ2-1; 10 bases line up with TRBD2. The CDR3 spans 15 residues. Unmatched junction bases numbered 10, after V lost 6 bases and J lost 8 bases. Germline assignment: CDR1 MNHEY and CDR2 SMNVEV (reference sequence). The CDR3 spells CASSLAGAPGYEQFF. CDR3 nucleotides: TGTGCCAGCAGCCTAGCGGGGGCCCCGGGCTATGAGCAGTTCTTC.

This clonotype was counted many times. The V call is TRBV5-1, the J call TRBJ1-4, with no clear D. This CDR3 comprises 14 residues. Between the trimmed V and J ends, which lost 0 bases and 5 bases, there was a span of 8 bases. Germline V gene sequence: CDR1 SGHRS, CDR2 YFSETQ. The CDR3 sequence: CASSLGPENEKLFF. The CDR3 nucleotides are TGCGCCAGCAGCTTGGGGCCGGAGAATGAAAAACTGTTTTTT.

This clonotype came up many times. The V and J genes are TRBV12-3 or TRBV12-4 and TRBJ2-1, with a tentative D call TRBD2 (7 bases). V was pared by 4 bases and J by 6 bases, with 19 bases between. The CDR3 is 16 residues long. The CDR3 loop reads CASSSSWGGPSNEQFF. CDR3 nucleotides: TGTGCCAGCAGTTCCTCGTGGGGGGGGCCGTCCAATGAGCAGTTCTTC.

J is TRBJ1-2 and V is TRBV18, with D uncertain. Germline V gene data show CDR1 as KGHSH and CDR2 as LQKENI. The CDR3 loop spans 16 amino acids. With 3 bases removed from V and 0 bases from J, the gap between germline ends came to 14 bases. CDR3 sequence: CASSPNRRTTNYGYTF. CDR3 nucleotide sequence: TGTGCCAGCTCACCGAACCGGAGGACTACTAACTATGGCTACACCTTC.

This clonotype appeared many times. The rearrangement joins TRBV20-1 to TRBJ1-1; D uncertain. Germline-derived CDR1 and CDR2 are DFQATT and SNEGSKA (reference sequence). The CDR3 sequence is 14 residues long. Trimming removed 6 bases from V and 3 bases from J, with 17 bases in between. In DNA form, the CDR3 reads TGCAGTGCCAAGAGAGAGGGTAGTCACACTGAAGCTTTCTTT. Its translation is CSAKREGSHTEAFF.

This clonotype was seen repeatedly, ten times or more. The chain combines TRBV20-1 with TRBJ1-1, with D possibly TRBD1 on 5 matching bases. Per germline, CDR1 DFQATT and CDR2 SNEGSKA (reference sequence). The CDR3 totals 13 residues. Trimming pared 6 bases from V and 6 bases from J, leaving 17 bases between. The CDR3 DNA reads TGCAGTGCGGAAGTCGGAGGGGCCTCTGAAGCTTTCTTT. It is translated as CSAEVGGASEAFF.

This clonotype was seen ten or more times. The chain uses TRBV5-1 and TRBJ1-3, with D unresolved. In germline, CDR1 is SGHRS, CDR2 YFSETQ. The CDR3 is made up of 15 amino acids. Trimming pared 2 bases from V and 2 bases from J, leaving 11 bases between. The CDR3 coding sequence is TGCGCCAGCAGCTTCGACGAATACCCTGGAAACACCATATATTTT. Its protein is CASSFDEYPGNTIYF.

By sample share, this clonotype is medium-sized. The chain has TRBV2 and TRBJ2-1; the D is unclear. The CDR3 contains 14 residues. From germline, CDR1 is SNHLY and CDR2 FYNNEI. Trimming pared 5 bases from V and 10 bases from J, leaving 18 bases between. CDR3 in amino acids: CASSPSLGWWEQFF. Here the CDR3 DNA reads TGTGCCAGCAGTCCTAGTTTGGGGTGGTGGGAGCAGTTCTTC.

This clonotype was seen many times. The chain links TRBV4-1 to TRBJ2-2; 15 bases are shared with TRBD2. The CDR3 runs to 19 residues. Germline assignment: CDR1 MGHRA and CDR2 YSYEKL. V lost 0 bases and J lost 5; bases outside the gene matches: 7. CDR3 in amino acids: CASSQDPGTSGGRTGELFF. CDR3 bases: TGCGCCAGCAGCCAAGATCCCGGGACTAGCGGGGGGAGGACCGGGGAGCTGTTTTTT.

The table lists this clonotype with a few counts. The V and J genes are TRBV7-9 and TRBJ1-1; the D is unclear. The CDR3 spans 15 residues. CDR1 SEHNR and CDR2 FQNEAQ come from the germline V gene (reference sequence). V was clipped by 4 bases and J by 2 bases, with 14 bases between them. The CDR3 bases are TGTGCCAGCAGCTGGTCCGGGTCGGGTAACACTGAAGCTTTCTTT. Translation: CASSWSGSGNTEAFF.

Notes on this clonotype: A clone one base away is much larger, so this may be a read error. The chain recombines TRBV12-3 or TRBV12-4 with TRBJ2-3; 7 bases map to TRBD1. This CDR3 is 11 amino acids long. V lost 4 bases, J lost 14 bases, and 6 bases stayed unmatched. The CDR3 region has the DNA TGTGCCAGCAGTTCTCAACAGGGGAGGTATTTT. This sequence encodes CASSSQQGRYF.

This clonotype was seen more than once but under ten times. This sequence may be a read error, since a much larger clone differs from it by one base. The chain couples TRBV4-1 to TRBJ1-6; 8 bases are a match to TRBD1. Per the germline V gene, CDR1 is MGHRA and CDR2 is YSYEKL. CDR3 size: 14 residues. The CDR3 region has the DNA TGCGCCAGCAGCCTCCGACAGGGGAATTCACCCCTCAACTTT. Amino acids: CASSLRQGNSPLNF.

Comment on this clonotype: A much larger clone sits a single nucleotide away, making a read error possible. The chain uses TRBV5-1 and TRBJ2-1; D is uncertain. Trimming left V 0 bases short and J 4 bases short, with 14 bases between. The CDR3 has 16 amino acids. The germline gives CDR1 SGHRS, CDR2 YFSETQ. As DNA, the CDR3 is TGCGCCAGCAGCTTGGCCGGGCCAGAAGGGTACAATGAGCAGTTCTTC. This codes for CASSLAGPEGYNEQFF.